This record concerns one T cell receptor beta chain sequence. What it binds is unknown. The sample belongs to a study of vaccination and CD4 T cells after COVID-19. Background on the study: Convalescent donors: six male, four female; seven Caucasian, two Asian, one multiracial, two Hispanic.

This CDR3 has 14 amino acids. Germline values: CDR1 SNHLY, CDR2 FYNNEI. The ends were cut back, 6 bases at V and 0 bases at J, with 8 bases in the middle. Cultured CD4+ T cells had their DNA profiled by the Oncomine TCR Beta short-read assay. TCRdb passed the PCR reads through MiXCR, listing each CDR3 protein once. The sample contains 12,000 to 15,000 distinct CDR3 sequences, roughly 29% of which appear only once. Stated treatment: roughly 10-day PBMC culture with coronavirus spike peptide pools or control peptides (ViraFEST assay). Peptide-pool expansion of antigen-specific T cells preceded TCR sequencing in ViraFEST.

The chain recombines TRBV2 with TRBJ2-2; D is unresolved. The source material was cultured CD4+ T cells from blood. The receptor comes from a human donor with COVID-19. The CDR3 nucleotides read TGTGCCAGCAGAAACACGGCGAACACCGGGGAGCTGTTTTTT. Protein product: CASRNTANTGELFF.